This TCR beta chain is drawn from a study of spatial heterogeneity in lung cancer. Study details: Averaged across combinations, each unique TCR and UMI pairing appeared more than ten times in raw reads, which were uncorrected.

Time point defined: sample taken at primary tumor resection. This clonotype has ten or more counts. TCRdb used MiXCR to reprocess the 5' RACE reads, holding one entry per CDR3 protein. The table has tens of thousands of distinct CDR3 sequences, around 12% seen once. With 5 bases removed from V and 1 base from J, the gap between germline ends came to 8 bases. The CDR3 covers 13 residues. This TCR was sampled from a male donor with early-stage non-small cell lung cancer. V is TRBV12-3 or TRBV12-4 and J is TRBJ1-1, with D maybe TRBD1 (6 bases). This specimen consisted of PBMCs, obtained at surgery. This chain's CDR3 is CASSQQGNTEAFF. The CDR3 DNA sequence: TGTGCCAGCAGTCAACAGGGGAACACTGAAGCTTTCTTT.